This TCR beta chain was found in a study of T cell responses to AZD1222 COVID-19 vaccine. Assay: immunoSEQ multiplex PCR; the TCRdb copy retains only in-frame clones and omits some. The sample records almost 70,000 clones, around four fifths being singletons. To note about this clone: Its antigen is as yet unknown.

The V end was cut by 2 bases, the J end by 7 bases, with 13 bases between. Germline CDR1 is SGHNT and CDR2 is YYREEE (reference sequence). The CDR3 length is 14 residues. The study's findings and limits: Baseline seropositivity occurred in only six AZD1222 recipients. As reported, nearly half of all spike-specific TCRs target variant regions that are unmutated. Mostly white British, mostly female donors; authors suggested clonal diversity may be underestimated. Researchers report vaccine-associated CD4 TCRs spanning spike, with dominance at 160-218 and 743-854.

Material: peripheral blood, obtained 28 days after the second AZD1222 dose. The chain uses TRBV5-4 and TRBJ2-4; a possible D gene is TRBD2 (5 bases). This TCR was recovered from an adult who received the AZD1222 COVID-19 vaccine. CDR3 sequence (DNA): TGTGCCAGCAGCTTCTTTGGAGCGGACAACATTCAGTACTTC. Protein: CASSFFGADNIQYF.